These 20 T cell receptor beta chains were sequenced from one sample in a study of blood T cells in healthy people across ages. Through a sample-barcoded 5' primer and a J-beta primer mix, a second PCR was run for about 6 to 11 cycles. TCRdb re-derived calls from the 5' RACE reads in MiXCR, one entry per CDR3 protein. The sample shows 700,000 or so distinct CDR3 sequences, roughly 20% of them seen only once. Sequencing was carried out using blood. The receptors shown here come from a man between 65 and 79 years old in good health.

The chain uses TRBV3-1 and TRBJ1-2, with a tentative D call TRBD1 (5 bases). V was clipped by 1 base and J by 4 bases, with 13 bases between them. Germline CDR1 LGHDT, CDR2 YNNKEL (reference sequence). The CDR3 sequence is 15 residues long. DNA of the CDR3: TGTGCCAGCAGCCAAGGGGTCGGGGGAACCTATGGCTACACCTTC. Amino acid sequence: CASSQGVGGTYGYTF.

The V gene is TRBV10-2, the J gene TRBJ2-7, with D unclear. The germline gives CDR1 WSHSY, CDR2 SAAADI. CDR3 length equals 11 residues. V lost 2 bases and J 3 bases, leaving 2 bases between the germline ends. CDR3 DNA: TGCGCCAGCAGTGAGCGCTACGAGCAGTACTTC. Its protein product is CASSERYEQYF.

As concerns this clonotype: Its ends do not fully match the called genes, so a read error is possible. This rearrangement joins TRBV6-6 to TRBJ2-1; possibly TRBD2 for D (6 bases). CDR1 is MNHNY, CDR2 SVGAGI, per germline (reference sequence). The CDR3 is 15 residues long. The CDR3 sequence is CASNRGDSTYNEQSF. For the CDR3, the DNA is TGTGCCAGCAATCGTGGGGACTCGACCTACAATGAGCAGTCCTTC.

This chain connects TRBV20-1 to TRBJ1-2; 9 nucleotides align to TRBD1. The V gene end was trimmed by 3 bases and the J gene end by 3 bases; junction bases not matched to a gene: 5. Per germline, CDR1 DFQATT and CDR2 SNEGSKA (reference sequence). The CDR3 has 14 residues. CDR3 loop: CSARTGGFDYGYTF. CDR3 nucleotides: TGCAGTGCTAGGACAGGGGGGTTCGACTATGGCTACACCTTC.

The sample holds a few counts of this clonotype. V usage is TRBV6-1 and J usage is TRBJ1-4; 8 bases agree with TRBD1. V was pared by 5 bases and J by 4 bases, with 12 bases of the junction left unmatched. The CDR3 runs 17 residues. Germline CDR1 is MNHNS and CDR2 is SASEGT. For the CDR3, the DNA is TGTGCCAGCAGTCCAAATGGGTACAGGGGGAATAATGAAAAACTGTTTTTT. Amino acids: CASSPNGYRGNNEKLFF.

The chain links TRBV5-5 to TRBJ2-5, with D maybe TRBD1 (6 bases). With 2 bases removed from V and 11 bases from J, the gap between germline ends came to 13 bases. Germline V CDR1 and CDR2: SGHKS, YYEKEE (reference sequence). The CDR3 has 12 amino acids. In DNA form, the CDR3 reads TGTGCCAGCAGCTTCGCGGCAGGGGAGCAGTACTTC. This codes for CASSFAAGEQYF.

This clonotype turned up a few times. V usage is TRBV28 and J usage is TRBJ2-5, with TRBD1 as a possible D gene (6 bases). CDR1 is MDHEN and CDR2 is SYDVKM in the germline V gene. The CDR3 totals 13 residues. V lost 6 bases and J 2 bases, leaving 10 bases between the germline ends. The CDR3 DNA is TGTGCCAGCAGGGGACAAATACAAGAGACCCAGTACTTC. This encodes CASRGQIQETQYF.

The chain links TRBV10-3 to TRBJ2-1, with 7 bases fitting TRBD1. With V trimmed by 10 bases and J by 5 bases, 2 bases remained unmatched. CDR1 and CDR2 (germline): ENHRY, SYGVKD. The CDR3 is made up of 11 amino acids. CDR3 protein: CATRGNNEQFF. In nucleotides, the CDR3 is TGTGCCACCAGGGGGAACAATGAGCAGTTCTTC.

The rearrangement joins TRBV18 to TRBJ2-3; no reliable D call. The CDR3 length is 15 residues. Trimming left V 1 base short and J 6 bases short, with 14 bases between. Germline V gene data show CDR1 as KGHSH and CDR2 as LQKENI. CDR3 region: CASSPLVKRTDTQYF. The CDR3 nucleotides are TGTGCCAGCTCACCACTAGTAAAACGAACGGATACGCAGTATTTT.

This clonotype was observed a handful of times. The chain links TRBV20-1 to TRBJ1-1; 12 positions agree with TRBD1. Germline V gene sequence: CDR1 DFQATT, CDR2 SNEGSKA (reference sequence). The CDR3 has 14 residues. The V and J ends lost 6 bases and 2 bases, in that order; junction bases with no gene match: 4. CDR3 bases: TGCAGTGCAGGGGACAGGGGGCGAAACACTGAAGCTTTCTTT. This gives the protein CSAGDRGRNTEAFF.

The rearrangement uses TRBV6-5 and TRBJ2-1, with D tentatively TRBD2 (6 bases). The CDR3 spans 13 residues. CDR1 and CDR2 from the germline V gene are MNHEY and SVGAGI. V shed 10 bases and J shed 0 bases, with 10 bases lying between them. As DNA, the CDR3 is TGTGCCACTCGGGGGTTCTCCTACAATGAGCAGTTCTTC. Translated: CATRGFSYNEQFF.

The CDR3 spells CSSGRQNTEAFF. The CDR3 DNA reads TGCAGCTCCGGTCGGCAAAACACTGAAGCTTTCTTT. The chain employs TRBV29-1 and TRBJ1-1, with D uncertain. The CDR3 runs 12 residues. V lost 8 bases, J lost 2 bases, and 12 bases lay in between. Looked up from germline, CDR1 is SQVTM and CDR2 is ANQGSEA.

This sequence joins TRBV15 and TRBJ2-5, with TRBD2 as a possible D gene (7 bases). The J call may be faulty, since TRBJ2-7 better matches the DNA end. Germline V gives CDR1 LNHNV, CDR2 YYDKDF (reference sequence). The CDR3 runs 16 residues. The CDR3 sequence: CATSLSGGSLSYEQYF. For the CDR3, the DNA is TGTGCCACCAGCTTATCGGGGGGCTCTCTCTCCTACGAGCAGTACTTC.

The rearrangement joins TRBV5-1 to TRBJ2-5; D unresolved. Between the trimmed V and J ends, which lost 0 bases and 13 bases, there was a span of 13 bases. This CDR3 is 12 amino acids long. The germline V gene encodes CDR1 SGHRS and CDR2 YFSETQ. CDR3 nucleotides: TGCGCCAGCAGCTTGGAGTCTGACCTCCGGTACTTC. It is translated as CASSLESDLRYF.

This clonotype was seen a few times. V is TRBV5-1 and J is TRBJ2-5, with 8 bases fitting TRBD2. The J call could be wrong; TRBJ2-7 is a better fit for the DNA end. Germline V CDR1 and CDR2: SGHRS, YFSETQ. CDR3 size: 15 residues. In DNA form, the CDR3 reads TGCGCCAGCAGCTTTATCGGGGGGGCCCAATACGAGCAGTACTTC. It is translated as CASSFIGGAQYEQYF.

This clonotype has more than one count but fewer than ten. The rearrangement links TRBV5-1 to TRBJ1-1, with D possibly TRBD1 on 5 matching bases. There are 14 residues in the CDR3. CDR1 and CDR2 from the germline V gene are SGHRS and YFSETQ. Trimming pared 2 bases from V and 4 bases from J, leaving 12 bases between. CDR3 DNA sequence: TGCGCCAGCAGCTTTTTCTCAGGGACCACTGAAGCTTTCTTT. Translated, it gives CASSFFSGTTEAFF.

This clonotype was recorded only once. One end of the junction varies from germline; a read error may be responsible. CDR3 residues: CAISAGQGQETQHF. CDR3 DNA: TGTGCCATCAGTGCGGGACAGGGCCAAGAGACCCAGCACTTC. V usage is TRBV10-3 and J usage is TRBJ2-1; 9 positions match TRBD1. The CDR3 is 14 residues long. Germline V CDR1 and CDR2: ENHRY, SYGVKD.

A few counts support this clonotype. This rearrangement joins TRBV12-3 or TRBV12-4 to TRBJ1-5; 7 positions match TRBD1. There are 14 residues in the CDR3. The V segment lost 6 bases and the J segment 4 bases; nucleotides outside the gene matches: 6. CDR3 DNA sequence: TGTGCCAGCAGCAAAGGCAGGGGGAATCAGCCCCAGCATTTT. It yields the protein CASSKGRGNQPQHF.

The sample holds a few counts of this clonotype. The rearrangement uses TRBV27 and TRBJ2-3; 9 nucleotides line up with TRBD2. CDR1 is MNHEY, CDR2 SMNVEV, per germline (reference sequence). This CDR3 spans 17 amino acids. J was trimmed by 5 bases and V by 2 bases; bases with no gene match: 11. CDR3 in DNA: TGTGCCAGCAGTTTAACATTGTCTAGCGGGATGAGAGATACGCAGTATTTT. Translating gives CASSLTLSSGMRDTQYF.

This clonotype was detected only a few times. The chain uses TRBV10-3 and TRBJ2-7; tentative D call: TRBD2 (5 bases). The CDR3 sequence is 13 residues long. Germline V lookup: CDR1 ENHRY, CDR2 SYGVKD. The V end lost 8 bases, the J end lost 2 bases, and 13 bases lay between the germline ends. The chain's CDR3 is CAIASGSPYEQYF. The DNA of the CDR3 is TGTGCCATCGCCTCGGGATCCCCCTACGAGCAGTACTTC.